The 4 T cell receptor beta chains presented below share a single source sample, sequenced in a study of shared clonotypes between healthy human individuals. Naive CD8 populations comprised CD45RO-negative cells positively selected for CCR7, excluding terminally differentiated effector memory CD45RA+ cells. TCRdb keeps only in-frame clones here, not all; method: immunoSEQ multiplex PCR. The table includes about 2.1 million clones, roughly 93% detected once. The material sequenced was naive CD8+ T cells from PBMCs. The receptors stem from a man aged 18-30 years in good health. Some clones in this sample may be carry-over from other donors' samples.

The J gene is TRBJ1-4, the V gene TRBV2; the D is unclear. CDR3 length: 15 residues. CDR1 and CDR2 (germline): SNHLY, FYNNEI. V was trimmed by 5 bases and J by 8 bases, leaving 18 bases between them. CDR3 loop: CASSWVSKIGEKLFF. The CDR3 coding sequence is TGTGCCAGCAGTTGGGTCTCGAAGATAGGAGAAAAACTGTTTTTT.

The V gene is TRBV27, the J gene TRBJ2-7, with D perhaps TRBD2 (7 bases). Germline V gene data show CDR1 as MNHEY and CDR2 as SMNVEV (reference sequence). The V and J ends lost 7 bases and 3 bases respectively, with 16 bases between them. This CDR3 is built from 14 residues. For the CDR3, the DNA is TGTGCCAGCACCCACCGGGGAGGGGGCTACGAGCAGTACTTC. Translated: CASTHRGGGYEQYF.

CDR3 sequence: CASSPTGVGSGYTF. In DNA form, the CDR3 reads TGTGCCAGCTCACCTACGGGGGTAGGTAGCGGCTACACCTTC. The gene calls are TRBV18 and TRBJ1-2, with D possibly being TRBD1 (5 bases). The CDR3 totals 14 residues. Germline V lookup: CDR1 KGHSH, CDR2 LQKENI. Trimming pared 3 bases from V and 8 bases from J, leaving 16 bases between.

The rearrangement uses TRBV19 and TRBJ1-3; possibly TRBD1 for D (6 bases). V was shortened by 8 bases and J by 7 bases, with 12 bases between the two germline ends. This CDR3 comprises 12 residues. CDR1 LNHDA and CDR2 SQIVND come from the germline V gene (reference sequence). CDR3 amino acids: CASVNRANTIYF. Here the CDR3 DNA reads TGTGCCAGTGTGAACAGGGCCAACACCATATATTTT.